Below, 16 T cell receptor beta chains from the same sample are listed, as sequenced in a study of blood T cell repertoires in COVID-19. Measured with immunoSEQ multiplex PCR; TCRdb has only the in-frame clones, and not every one. The data show a few hundred thousand clones, around 91% seen once. What was sequenced was peripheral blood. The receptor source for this set is a woman aged 55-70 years with acute or convalescent COVID-19.

J is TRBJ2-3 and V is TRBV15, with D unclear. The CDR3 consists of 15 residues. CDR1 is LNHNV, CDR2 YYDKDF, per germline (reference sequence). V was cut by 1 base and J by 2 bases, with 10 bases left in between. The chain's CDR3 is CATSRVGSYTDTQYF. CDR3 DNA: TGTGCCACCAGCAGAGTCGGGTCCTACACAGATACGCAGTATTTT.

The V gene is TRBV19, the J gene TRBJ2-1; a possible D gene is TRBD2 (5 bases). Germline CDR1 reads LNHDA; CDR2 reads SQIVND (reference sequence). Trimming pared 6 bases from V and 0 bases from J, leaving 12 bases between. The CDR3 loop spans 15 amino acids. The CDR3, as DNA: TGTGCCAGTAGCCCTTGGACTTACTCCTACAATGAGCAGTTCTTC. This sequence encodes CASSPWTYSYNEQFF.

This clone was observed a single time. The chain has TRBV5-5 and TRBJ1-5, with 10 bases lining up with TRBD1. J was trimmed by 2 bases and V by 3 bases; bases with no gene match: 8. Per the germline V gene, CDR1 is SGHKS and CDR2 is YYEKEE (reference sequence). This CDR3 comprises 17 residues. This CDR3 reads CASSSTTGGLGNQPQHF. The CDR3 DNA follows: TGTGCCAGCAGCTCAACGACAGGGGGCTTGGGCAATCAGCCCCAGCATTTT.

The genes are TRBV18 and TRBJ2-1, with TRBD2 matching over 11 bases. V lost 9 bases to trimming and J lost 9 bases; unmatched junction nucleotides: 10. The germline V gene has CDR1 KGHSH and CDR2 LQKENI. The CDR3 runs to 14 residues. The CDR3 loop reads CASSGLAEGGEQFF. In DNA, the CDR3 is TGTGCCAGTTCGGGACTAGCGGAAGGTGGTGAGCAGTTCTTC.

The V and J genes are TRBV2 and TRBJ1-2; 9 nucleotides align to TRBD1. This CDR3 comprises 14 residues. Germline assignment: CDR1 SNHLY and CDR2 FYNNEI. V lost 6 bases and J lost 8; bases outside the gene matches: 10. The CDR3 DNA is TGTGCCAGCAGCAGGGGACAGGGAGAGGGGGGCTACACCTTC. Translation: CASSRGQGEGGYTF.

This clone was seen once. The chain carries TRBV29-1 and TRBJ2-7; perhaps TRBD1 as D (5 bases). Germline-derived CDR1 and CDR2 are SQVTM and ANQGSEA. This CDR3 has 11 residues. Trimming pared 7 bases from V and 5 bases from J, leaving 12 bases between. The CDR3 coding sequence is TGCAGCGCCAACACAGGTGACGAGCAGTACTTC. It is translated as CSANTGDEQYF.

The chain carries TRBV19 and TRBJ1-3; 8 nucleotides agree with TRBD1. V gave up 3 bases and J gave up 0 bases; unmatched junction bases: 7. The germline CDR1 and CDR2 sequences are LNHDA and SQIVND (reference sequence). This CDR3 is 17 amino acids long. CDR3 in amino acids: CASSIEAGGLSGNTIYF. The CDR3 DNA sequence: TGTGCCAGTAGTATCGAGGCAGGGGGCCTCTCTGGAAACACCATATATTTT.

This chain connects TRBV7-6 to TRBJ2-7; 12 nucleotides agree with TRBD2. With 5 bases clipped from V and 2 bases from J, the junction kept 4 bases outside the gene matches. Germline CDR1 reads SGHVS; CDR2 reads FNYEAQ. The CDR3 extends over 15 amino acids. For the CDR3, the DNA is TGTGCCAGCAGCGCACGGACTAGCGGGGCCTACGAGCAGTACTTC. This gives the protein CASSARTSGAYEQYF.

The rearrangement joins TRBV4-1 to TRBJ2-6; tentatively, D is TRBD1 (5 bases). This CDR3 has 16 residues. Germline loops: CDR1 MGHRA, CDR2 YSYEKL. V was cut by 0 bases and J by 3 bases, with 9 bases left in between. CDR3: CASSQEGQVGANVLTF. The CDR3, as DNA: TGCGCCAGCAGCCAAGAGGGGCAGGTTGGGGCCAACGTCCTGACTTTC.

This chain connects TRBV30 to TRBJ1-6, with 10 bases matching TRBD1. CDR1 GTSNPN and CDR2 SVGIG come from the germline V gene (reference sequence). CDR3 length equals 19 residues. J was trimmed by 3 bases and V by 0 bases; bases with no gene match: 11. CDR3 bases: TGTGCCTGGAGTGTAAACTCGGGACAGGGGACCTACTATAATTCACCCCTCCACTTT. This translates into CAWSVNSGQGTYYNSPLHF.

The CDR3 region is CASSQLLKTEAFF. CDR3 bases: TGCGCCAGCAGCCAACTACTTAAGACTGAAGCTTTCTTT. The chain combines TRBV4-3 with TRBJ1-1; D is undetermined. This CDR3 spans 13 amino acids. Trimming shortened V by 2 bases and J by 5 bases, and 9 bases separated the two germline ends. Germline V gene data show CDR1 as LGHNA and CDR2 as YSLEER.

The CDR3 DNA is TGTGCCAGCAGCGCCAGCCGGGAATCGAGCTACACCTTC. This encodes CASSASRESSYTF. The genes are TRBV7-3 and TRBJ1-2, with D hard to call. CDR1 is SGHTA, CDR2 FQGTGA, per germline. The V gene lost 5 bases and the J gene lost 9 bases, with 16 bases spanning the gap. The CDR3 is 13 amino acids.

This chain links TRBV19 with TRBJ1-2; 8 positions agree with TRBD1. CDR3 length: 14 residues. The V and J ends lost 7 bases and 4 bases, in that order; junction bases with no gene match: 8. Germline-derived CDR1 and CDR2 are LNHDA and SQIVND (reference sequence). This CDR3 reads CASIQGDRSYGYTF. In DNA form, the CDR3 reads TGTGCCAGTATCCAAGGGGACAGGAGCTATGGCTACACCTTC.

Regarding this clone: The junction and the germline gene differ at one end; a read error may be behind it. This chain joins TRBV19 and TRBJ1-2; 8 nucleotides line up with TRBD1. The CDR3 is made up of 15 amino acids. CDR1 and CDR2 (germline): LNHDA, SQIVND (reference sequence). The chain's CDR3 is CASSIVKEGTGPTVF. In nucleotides, the CDR3 is TGTGCCAGTAGTATAGTTAAGGAGGGGACAGGCCCTACAGTCTTC.

The chain has TRBV18 and TRBJ2-1, with TRBD1 matching over 8 bases. Germline V CDR1 and CDR2: KGHSH, LQKENI. There are 16 residues in the CDR3. The ends lost 4 bases at V and 4 bases at J; junction bases unmatched: 9. CDR3 region: CASSRPLDRVYNEQFF. The DNA for the CDR3 is TGTGCCAGCTCACGTCCCTTGGACAGGGTATACAATGAGCAGTTCTTC.

The V call is TRBV7-2, the J call TRBJ1-5; unclear D gene. V was clipped by 3 bases and J by 3 bases, with 3 bases between them. The CDR3 has 12 residues. CDR1 and CDR2 from the germline V gene are SGHTA and FQGNSA. The CDR3 DNA is TGTGCCAGCAGCTTTAACAATCAGCCCCAGCATTTT. Its translation: CASSFNNQPQHF.